The 2 T cell receptor beta chains given below trace back to one sample, sequenced in a study of T cell changes during pregnancy in multiple sclerosis. Measured with immunoSEQ multiplex PCR; TCRdb has only the in-frame clones, and not every one. The repertoire includes about 110,000 clones, just under 95% of them detected once, and just under 0.8% sits in the top ten. Material: peripheral blood, obtained in the third trimester of pregnancy. These receptors were collected from a female donor in good health, enrolled as a control in a pregnancy study.

The V call is TRBV10-3, the J call TRBJ1-3; TRBD1 matches at 10 bases. The CDR3 runs 15 residues. The V gene's germline CDR1 is ENHRY and CDR2 SYGVKD. Losses at the gene ends were 8 bases for V and 0 bases for J; bases not matched to a gene: 4. CDR3 bases: TGTGCCATCCGGGACAGGGGAATCTCTGGAAACACCATATATTTT. Encoded protein: CAIRDRGISGNTIYF.

The chain combines TRBV4-2 with TRBJ1-1; possibly TRBD1 for D (5 bases). With 1 base removed from V and 1 base from J, the gap between germline ends came to 10 bases. The CDR3 contains 15 residues. CDR1 and CDR2 from the germline V gene are LGHNA and YNFKEQ. CDR3 region: CASSQGAGQNTEAFF. The CDR3 nucleotides read TGTGCCAGCAGCCAAGGGGCAGGACAGAACACTGAAGCTTTCTTT.